This is a list of T cell receptor beta chains from one sample in a study of blood T cell repertoires in COVID-19. This table comes from immunoSEQ multiplex PCR, and its TCRdb copy is limited to in-frame clones, with some not included. The table shows fewer than 150,000 clones, with roughly 88% occurring only once. Material for sequencing was peripheral blood. These receptors all come from a woman in her 70s who had recovered from COVID-19. Both conserved end residues are part of each CDR3. A D gene is named only where the DNA matches it firmly. The listing skips clone size in some rows; elsewhere it reads once, few, many or a size class.

J: TRBJ2-1; D: -; V: TRBV28; size: -; DNA: TGTGCCAGCAGTTTACTCAGCGGGGAGCAGTTCTTC; CDR3: CASSLLSGEQFF
J: TRBJ2-2; D: -; V: TRBV7-9; size: -; DNA: TGTGCCAGCAGCTTGTCGGGTGGGGAGCTGTTTTTT; CDR3: CASSLSGGELFF
J: TRBJ1-2; D: -; V: TRBV6-4; size: -; DNA: TGTGCCAGCAGTCCGACAGCCCGATTCTATGGCTACACCTTC; CDR3: CASSPTARFYGYTF
J: TRBJ2-7; D: -; V: TRBV27; size: -; DNA: TGTGCCAGCAGTCCCGCCCAAGGGGCGGGGGAGCAGTACTTC; CDR3: CASSPAQGAGEQYF
J: TRBJ2-7; D: -; V: TRBV2; size: -; DNA: TGTGCCAGCGGTAAGAGCTCCTACGAGCAGTACTTC; CDR3: CASGKSSYEQYF
J: TRBJ1-2; D: -; V: TRBV30; size: -; DNA: TGTGCCTGGAGTCCGGGACACCTTAACTATGGCTACACCTTC; CDR3: CAWSPGHLNYGYTF
J: TRBJ1-6; D: -; V: TRBV7-2; size: -; DNA: TGTGCCAGCAGCCCCTACAGGGATTCACCCCTCCACTTT; CDR3: CASSPYRDSPLHF
J: TRBJ1-6; D: -; V: TRBV25-1; size: few; DNA: TGTGCCAGCAGTCCCGCTCCGGGGACCTATAATTCACCCCTCCACTTT; CDR3: CASSPAPGTYNSPLHF
J: TRBJ2-3; D: TRBD1; V: TRBV6-4; size: -; DNA: TGTGCCAGCAGTTCAGGGGGCTCTAGCACAGATACGCAGTATTTT; CDR3: CASSSGGSSTDTQYF
J: TRBJ2-2; D: -; V: TRBV2; size: -; DNA: TGTGCCAGCAGGAACCGGGGGGCCCTGACCGGGGAGCTGTTTTTT; CDR3: CASRNRGALTGELFF
J: TRBJ1-1; D: -; V: TRBV13; size: -; DNA: TGTGCCAGCAGCCAACGGGATATGAACACTGAAGCTTTCTTT; CDR3: CASSQRDMNTEAFF
J: TRBJ2-3; D: TRBD2; V: TRBV19; size: -; DNA: TGTGCCAGTAGTACAGGACTAGCGGGGGTTGTAGATACGCAGTATTTT; CDR3: CASSTGLAGVVDTQYF
J: TRBJ1-1; D: TRBD1; V: TRBV19; size: -; DNA: TGTGCCAGTAGTAGCCTCGGGACAGTCAGAGAAGCTTTCTTT; CDR3: CASSSLGTVREAFF
J: TRBJ1-4; D: TRBD1; V: TRBV2; size: once; DNA: TGTGCCAGCGATAGACAGGGGGCGAGTGAAAAACTGTTTTTT; CDR3: CASDRQGASEKLFF
J: TRBJ1-2; D: TRBD1; V: TRBV19; size: -; DNA: TGTGCCAGTATCGCGACAGGGATTAACTATGGCTACACCTTC; CDR3: CASIATGINYGYTF